This T cell receptor beta chain is from a study of neurological immune-mediated disorders. This clonotype was seen many times. J lost 3 bases, V lost 2 bases, and 10 bases had no gene match. The CDR3 is made up of 17 amino acids. CDR1 is SGHDT, CDR2 YYEEEE, per germline. The method for making cDNA was 5'RACE, and it used 10-nucleotide random UMIs. TCRdb independently ran MiXCR on the 5' RACE reads; one entry per CDR3 protein. Here the sample spans tens of thousands of distinct CDR3 sequences, around a tenth being singletons. The source material was PBMCs. The clonotype comes from a man aged 35 to 55 in good health. The chain combines TRBV5-6 with TRBJ2-7; 11 positions match TRBD1. The CDR3 nucleotides read TGTGCCAGCAGCTTCCCACCTCCCGGGACAGGGGGCTACGAGCAGTACTTC. Its protein is CASSFPPPGTGGYEQYF.